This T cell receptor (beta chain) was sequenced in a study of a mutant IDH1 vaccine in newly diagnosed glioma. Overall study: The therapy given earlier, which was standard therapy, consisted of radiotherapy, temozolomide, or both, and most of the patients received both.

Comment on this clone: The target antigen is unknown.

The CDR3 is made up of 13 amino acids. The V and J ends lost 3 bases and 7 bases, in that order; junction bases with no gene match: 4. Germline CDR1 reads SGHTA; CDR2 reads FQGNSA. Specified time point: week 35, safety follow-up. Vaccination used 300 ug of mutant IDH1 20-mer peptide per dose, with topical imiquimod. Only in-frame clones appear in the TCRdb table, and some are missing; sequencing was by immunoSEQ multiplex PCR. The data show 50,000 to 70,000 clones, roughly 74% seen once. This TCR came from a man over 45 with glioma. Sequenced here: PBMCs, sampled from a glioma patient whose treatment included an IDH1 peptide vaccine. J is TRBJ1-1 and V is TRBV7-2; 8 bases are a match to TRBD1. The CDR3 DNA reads TGTGCCAGCAGCTTCGGACAGGGTATTGAAGCTTTCTTT. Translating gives CASSFGQGIEAFF.